These 28 T cell receptor beta chains originate from one sample sequenced in a study of blood T cell repertoires in COVID-19. The data were produced by immunoSEQ multiplex PCR, yet TCRdb's version contains in-frame clones alone and is incomplete. This sample yields roughly 300,000 clones, of which 83% are seen a single time; roughly 10% belongs to the top ten. Material: peripheral blood. Source of these receptors: a woman in her fifties or sixties who had recovered from COVID-19.

The gene calls are TRBV6-1 and TRBJ2-5, with 10 bases that match TRBD2. The CDR3 consists of 14 residues. In germline, CDR1 is MNHNS, CDR2 SASEGT. The V gene end was trimmed by 3 bases and the J gene end by 5 bases; junction bases not matched to a gene: 3. CDR3 DNA sequence: TGTGCCAGCAGTGAGGGGACTAGCGTGGAGACCCAGTACTTC. Its protein product is CASSEGTSVETQYF.

J is TRBJ1-2 and V is TRBV25-1, with 7 bases matching TRBD1. The CDR3 has 13 residues. Trimming removed 10 bases from V and 7 bases from J; junction bases left unmatched: 12. CDR1 and CDR2 (germline): MGHDK, SYGVNS. In nucleotides, the CDR3 is TGTGCCACCCGGACAGGTGAAGGGGGTGGCTACACCTTC. Translated, it gives CATRTGEGGGYTF.

The chain carries TRBV30 and TRBJ2-3; tentatively, D is TRBD1 (5 bases). Looked up from germline, CDR1 is GTSNPN and CDR2 is SVGIG (reference sequence). CDR3 length equals 12 residues. The V end lost 5 bases, the J end lost 3 bases, and 9 bases lay between the germline ends. The DNA for the CDR3 is TGTGCCTGGGGGGCCGGGACAGATACGCAGTATTTT. It translates to CAWGAGTDTQYF.

Only a few counts were recorded for this clone. The gene calls are TRBV19 and TRBJ2-2, with D perhaps TRBD1 (6 bases). Trimming took off 5 bases at V and 9 bases at J, with 22 bases between the two ends. CDR1 and CDR2 (germline): LNHDA, SQIVND (reference sequence). This CDR3 comprises 16 residues. This CDR3 reads CASSQGGPYNPRELFF. The DNA for the CDR3 is TGTGCCAGTAGTCAAGGGGGACCTTACAATCCCCGGGAGCTGTTTTTT.

The V gene is TRBV19, the J gene TRBJ1-5, with 7 nucleotides matching TRBD1. The CDR3 is made up of 15 amino acids. Germline lookup yields CDR1 LNHDA and CDR2 SQIVND (reference sequence). The junction had 5 bases not matched to a gene; V was cut back by 6 bases and J by 0 bases. The CDR3 reads CASRRQGVSNQPQHF. As DNA, the CDR3 is TGTGCCAGTAGGCGGCAGGGGGTTAGCAATCAGCCCCAGCATTTT.

The rearrangement joins TRBV5-1 to TRBJ2-5; perhaps TRBD1 as D (6 bases). Trimming stripped 1 base from V and 5 bases from J, with 12 bases between. This CDR3 contains 14 residues. Germline CDR1 SGHRS, CDR2 YFSETQ. CDR3 nucleotides: TGCGCCAGCAGCTTGCGCGGACAGCGGGAGACCCAGTACTTC. Its translation is CASSLRGQRETQYF.

The chain recombines TRBV7-2 with TRBJ1-2; TRBD1 matches 8 bases. The CDR3 runs 17 residues. After removal of 0 bases from V and 6 bases from J, the junction contained 12 bases not matched to a gene. Germline V lookup: CDR1 SGHTA, CDR2 FQGNSA. The CDR3 spells CASSLAKRAGGRDGYTF. CDR3 DNA: TGTGCCAGCAGCTTAGCGAAAAGGGCAGGGGGCCGGGATGGCTACACCTTC.

V gene TRBV28 combines with J gene TRBJ2-2; 8 bases agree with TRBD2. Germline V gene lookup returns CDR1 MDHEN and CDR2 SYDVKM. V shed 5 bases and J 3 bases; nucleotides not matched to a gene: 20. CDR3 size: 20 residues. As DNA, the CDR3 is TGTGCCAGCAGTCCGGTTAGCGGGGATTCCCTTCGTGATTACACCGGGGAGCTGTTTTTT. It specifies CASSPVSGDSLRDYTGELFF.

The chain couples TRBV6-6 to TRBJ2-2; 8 bases align to TRBD1. This CDR3 comprises 15 residues. Germline CDR1 reads MNHNY; CDR2 reads SVGAGI (reference sequence). V was pared by 2 bases and J by 5 bases, with 4 bases of the junction left unmatched. CDR3 in amino acids: CASSYQGAPTGELFF. In nucleotides, the CDR3 is TGTGCCAGCAGTTACCAGGGGGCGCCGACCGGGGAGCTGTTTTTT.

The chain has TRBV25-1 and TRBJ2-5; 10 bases map to TRBD2. CDR1 and CDR2 (germline): MGHDK, SYGVNS. CDR3 size: 16 residues. Germline trimming cut 0 bases from V and 4 bases from J; bases unmatched to any gene: 5. The CDR3 region is CASSEYYSSGRETQYF. The CDR3 region has the DNA TGTGCCAGCAGTGAATATTATTCTAGCGGGAGAGAGACCCAGTACTTC. The variable domain in full, with the rest retrieved from reference TRBV25-1 and TRBJ2-5, is EADIYQTPRYLVIGTGKKITLECSQTMGHDKMYWYQQDPGMELHLIHYSYGVNSTEKGDLSSESTVSRIRTEHFPLTLESARPSHTSQYLCASSEYYSSGRETQYFGPGTRLLVL.

The V call is TRBV15, the J call TRBJ2-7; a possible D gene is TRBD2 (6 bases). Per germline, CDR1 LNHNV and CDR2 YYDKDF (reference sequence). The CDR3 runs to 15 residues. Between the trimmed V and J ends, which lost 5 bases and 0 bases, there was a span of 14 bases. The CDR3 region is CATSVQWTTSYEQYF. CDR3 DNA: TGTGCCACCAGCGTACAGTGGACTACCTCCTACGAGCAGTACTTC. Based on the CDR3 plus reference TRBV15 and TRBJ2-7, the full variable domain is DAMVIQNPRYQVTQFGKPVTLSCSQTLNHNVMYWYQQKSSQAPKLLFHYYDKDFNNEADTPDNFQSRRPNTSFCFLDIRSPGLGDTAMYLCATSVQWTTSYEQYFGPGTRLTVT.

CDR3 in amino acids: CASSPGLAGYNEQFF. CDR3 DNA: TGTGCCAGCAGCCCGGGACTAGCGGGATACAATGAGCAGTTCTTC. The chain has TRBV6-2 or TRBV6-3 and TRBJ2-1, with 13 bases aligning to TRBD2. This CDR3 is built from 15 residues. Germline trimming cut 6 bases from V and 4 bases from J; bases unmatched to any gene: 3. CDR1 is MNHEY and CDR2 is SVGEGT in the germline V gene.

V gene TRBV28 combines with J gene TRBJ2-2, with 10 bases that match TRBD1. The CDR3 has 17 amino acids. The germline V gene has CDR1 MDHEN and CDR2 SYDVKM. Trimming at V came to 6 bases and at J to 5 bases, leaving 12 bases not matched to a gene. CDR3 nucleotides: TGTGCCAGCAGGCTACCGGGGGGACAGGGGAGGACCGGGGAGCTGTTTTTT. Its protein is CASRLPGGQGRTGELFF. Drawing the rest from reference TRBV28 and TRBJ2-2, the complete variable domain is DVKVTQSSRYLVKRTGEKVFLECVQDMDHENMFWYRQDPGLGLRLIYFSYDVKMKEKGDIPEGYSVSREKKERFSLILESASTNQTSMYLCASRLPGGQGRTGELFFGEGSRLTVL.

This sequence joins TRBV4-1 and TRBJ1-3; 7 bases match TRBD1. CDR3 length equals 17 residues. V lost 4 bases, J lost 0 bases, and 9 bases stayed unmatched. The germline CDR1 and CDR2 sequences are MGHRA and YSYEKL. CDR3 DNA: TGCGCCAGCAGCCTCCGGGACAGCCTCCTCTCTGGAAACACCATATATTTT. Its translation: CASSLRDSLLSGNTIYF.

The chain combines TRBV5-4 with TRBJ1-2; D is possibly TRBD1 (5 bases). Germline CDR1 and CDR2: SGHNT and YYREEE (reference sequence). The CDR3 consists of 13 residues. The V end lost 0 bases, the J end lost 8 bases, and 11 bases lay between the germline ends. CDR3 in amino acids: CASSLEGAWGYTF. DNA for the CDR3: TGTGCCAGCAGCTTGGAAGGGGCGTGGGGCTACACCTTC.

This clone was counted a single time. The gene calls are TRBV11-2 and TRBJ2-7; D may be TRBD1 (6 bases). V was trimmed by 1 base and J by 2 bases, leaving 12 bases between them. Germline V gene sequence: CDR1 SGHAT, CDR2 FQNNGV. The CDR3 extends over 15 amino acids. The CDR3 is CASSLVGGTTYEQYF. Written as DNA, the CDR3 is TGTGCCAGCAGCTTAGTTGGGGGCACAACCTACGAGCAGTACTTC.

The chain has TRBV21-1 and TRBJ1-5; the tabulated D call, TRBD1, remains unverified against the DNA. TRBV21-1 is listed as a pseudogene. CDR3 size: 18 residues. CDR3 DNA sequence: TGTGCCAGCAGCAACGGCTCGGGACAGGGGTCTCCCAATCAGCCCCAGCATTTT. Protein sequence: CASSNGSGQGSPNQPQHF.

This sequence joins TRBV11-1 and TRBJ2-7, with TRBD2 matching 11 bases. Germline V gene lookup returns CDR1 SGHAT and CDR2 FQDESV (reference sequence). The CDR3 length is 16 residues. J lost 1 base, V lost 1 base, and 3 bases had no gene match. DNA for the CDR3: TGTGCCAGCAGCTTAGGGGGACTAGCGGCATCCTACGAGCAGTACTTC. This gives the protein CASSLGGLAASYEQYF.

The chain has TRBV9 and TRBJ1-2; the D gene is possibly TRBD1 (5 bases). The CDR3 is 15 residues long. The germline CDR1 and CDR2 sequences are SGDLS and YYNGEE. V was trimmed by 0 bases and J by 0 bases, leaving 9 bases between them. CDR3 bases: TGTGCCAGCAGCGTAGGATCAGGGCCTAACTATGGCTACACCTTC. Translation gives CASSVGSGPNYGYTF.

This clone was recorded a few times. The chain joins TRBV24-1 to TRBJ2-2; TRBD1 aligns across 8 bases. This CDR3 is 16 amino acids long. The germline V gene encodes CDR1 KGHDR and CDR2 SFDVKD. The junction had 7 bases not matched to a gene; V was cut back by 4 bases and J by 4 bases. CDR3 DNA sequence: TGTGCCACCAGTGACTCCGGACAGGGAGTCACCGGGGAGCTGTTTTTT. Translation gives CATSDSGQGVTGELFF.

The chain combines TRBV5-1 with TRBJ2-1; TRBD2 aligns across 7 bases. Trimming removed 0 bases from V and 8 bases from J; junction bases left unmatched: 2. The CDR3 has 13 amino acids. The germline gives CDR1 SGHRS, CDR2 YFSETQ. CDR3 region: CASSLDGRDEQFF. The DNA of the CDR3 is TGCGCCAGCAGCTTGGATGGGAGGGATGAGCAGTTCTTC.

The chain has TRBV3-1 (or the pseudogene TRBV3-2) and TRBJ2-2; D remains unclear. This CDR3 comprises 14 residues. Germline V CDR1 and CDR2: LGHDT, YNNKEL (reference sequence). V was shortened by 4 bases and J by 0 bases, with 6 bases between the two germline ends. The CDR3 spells CASSRGANTGELFF. In DNA form, the CDR3 reads TGTGCCAGCAGCCGAGGCGCGAACACCGGGGAGCTGTTTTTT.

The chain links TRBV28 to TRBJ1-4, with TRBD1 identical over 7 bases. CDR1 and CDR2 from the germline V gene are MDHEN and SYDVKM. The CDR3 runs 15 residues. The V and J ends lost 4 bases and 1 base, in that order; junction bases with no gene match: 3. The CDR3 reads CASSSRTGTNEKLFF. The CDR3 DNA is TGTGCCAGCAGTTCCCGGACAGGAACTAATGAAAAACTGTTTTTT.

The V gene is TRBV24-1, the J gene TRBJ2-5, with 14 bases that match TRBD2. This CDR3 spans 18 amino acids. The V gene end was trimmed by 3 bases and the J gene end by 2 bases; junction bases not matched to a gene: 7. Looked up from germline, CDR1 is KGHDR and CDR2 is SFDVKD. The CDR3 nucleotides are TGTGCCACCAGTGATCCCGGGACTAGCGGGGGATTACAAGAGACCCAGTACTTC. The encoded protein is CATSDPGTSGGLQETQYF.

V is TRBV27 and J is TRBJ2-3; a weak D match, TRBD1 (5 bases). V was pared by 5 bases and J by 0 bases, with 15 bases between. Germline lookup yields CDR1 MNHEY and CDR2 SMNVEV (reference sequence). This CDR3 spans 16 amino acids. CDR3 sequence reads: CASSPTGFGSTDTQYF. In nucleotides, the CDR3 is TGTGCCAGCAGTCCCACAGGATTTGGTAGCACAGATACGCAGTATTTT.

J is TRBJ2-1 and V is TRBV30; no clear D gene. The germline V and J ends were trimmed by 5 bases and 0 bases, with 14 bases remaining between them. Germline assignment: CDR1 GTSNPN and CDR2 SVGIG (reference sequence). The CDR3 consists of 15 residues. In nucleotides, the CDR3 is TGTGCCTGGGCTTACAGTCCCGTCTCCTACAATGAGCAGTTCTTC. This encodes CAWAYSPVSYNEQFF.

This clone occurred once. This chain uses TRBV5-4 with TRBJ2-7; 9 bases align to TRBD1. The CDR3 covers 15 residues. Germline trimming cut 0 bases from V and 4 bases from J; bases unmatched to any gene: 5. Germline V gene data show CDR1 as SGHNT and CDR2 as YYREEE (reference sequence). CDR3 protein: CASSLGRTGDYEQYF. In nucleotides, the CDR3 is TGTGCCAGCAGCTTGGGGAGGACAGGGGATTACGAGCAGTACTTC. Full variable domain (remainder filled in from reference TRBV5-4 and TRBJ2-7): ETGVTQSPTHLIKTRGQQVTLRCSSQSGHNTVSWYQQALGQGPQFIFQYYREEENGRGNFPPRFSGLQFPNYSSELNVNALELDDSALYLCASSLGRTGDYEQYFGPGTRLTVT.

This clone showed up just a few times. The CDR3 sequence is CASSQEYEAFF. In nucleotides, the CDR3 is TGCGCCAGCAGCCAAGAGTATGAAGCTTTCTTT. The chain carries TRBV4-1 and TRBJ1-1, with D unresolved. V was trimmed by 0 bases and J by 7 bases, leaving 3 bases between them. The CDR3 runs 11 residues. Per germline, CDR1 MGHRA and CDR2 YSYEKL.